Below are 5 T cell receptor beta chains sequenced from a single sample in a study of spatial heterogeneity in lung cancer. TCRdb passed the 5' RACE reads through MiXCR, listing each CDR3 protein once. This table holds around 20,000 distinct CDR3 sequences, 5.8% found once. Their recognized antigens are unknown. Time point reported: sample taken at primary tumor resection. Findings of the study overall: Within tumors, counts of expanded alpha and beta TCRs tracked tumor mutation counts.

The material sequenced was lung tumor tissue, taken at surgery. The source is a female donor with early-stage non-small cell lung cancer.

Many counts were recorded for this clonotype. With the library built for alpha chains, this beta chain is off target and its frequency is not meaningful. The rearrangement joins TRBV6-5 to TRBJ2-3; the D is unclear. The CDR3 totals 13 residues. CDR1 is MNHEY and CDR2 is SVGAGI in the germline V gene. The V gene lost 2 bases and the J gene lost 0 bases, with 3 bases spanning the gap. CDR3 region: CASSYSSTDTQYF. The DNA for the CDR3 is TGTGCCAGCAGTTACAGCAGCACAGATACGCAGTATTTT.

This clonotype showed up many times. This beta chain represents an off-target read in a library built for alpha chains; its size is of limited meaning. V usage is TRBV20-1 and J usage is TRBJ2-4; the D gene is possibly TRBD2 (6 bases). The CDR3 sequence is 14 residues long. Trimming left V 7 bases short and J 1 base short, with 14 bases between. The germline V gene encodes CDR1 DFQATT and CDR2 SNEGSKA (reference sequence). This chain's CDR3 is CSVGLSGAKNIQYF. The CDR3 DNA reads TGCAGTGTGGGACTGAGCGGGGCCAAAAACATTCAGTACTTC.

Concerning this clonotype itself: A library made for alpha chains picked up this beta chain off target, so its size means little. The V call is TRBV6-6, the J call TRBJ2-1; the D is unclear. V was clipped by 4 bases and J by 8 bases, with 12 bases between them. In germline, CDR1 is MNHNY, CDR2 SVGAGI (reference sequence). The CDR3 consists of 13 residues. DNA for the CDR3: TGTGCCAGCAGTTGGGCTAGTTGGCATGAGCAGTTCTTC. Residues: CASSWASWHEQFF.

This clonotype was counted ten times or more. The library was designed around alpha chains, so this beta chain is a stray read whose abundance carries little weight. V gene TRBV20-1 combines with J gene TRBJ2-5; D is ambiguous. This CDR3 has 13 residues. Trimming cost V 0 bases and J 5 bases, with 10 bases left between them. The V gene's germline CDR1 is DFQATT and CDR2 SNEGSKA (reference sequence). CDR3 sequence: CSARDLGSETQYF. The DNA of the CDR3 is TGCAGTGCTAGAGATCTGGGCTCTGAGACCCAGTACTTC.

The table lists this clonotype with many counts. This beta chain came through as a stray read in a library set up for alpha chains, and its size says little. This chain uses TRBV19 with TRBJ1-4; 9 nucleotides line up with TRBD1. Germline V CDR1 and CDR2: LNHDA, SQIVND (reference sequence). The V gene end was trimmed by 6 bases and the J gene end by 6 bases; junction bases not matched to a gene: 8. This CDR3 is built from 15 residues. In DNA form, the CDR3 reads TGTGCCAGTAGGAACCCGGGACAGGGAGATGAAAAACTGTTTTTT. It encodes CASRNPGQGDEKLFF.